A single sample is the source of the 23 T cell receptor beta chains below, sequenced in a study of T cell responses to AZD1222 COVID-19 vaccine. Some clones are missing from TCRdb's copy, which holds only in-frame ones; the method was immunoSEQ multiplex PCR. The table has some 150,000 clones, approximately 85% seen once. The input for sequencing was peripheral blood, taken 28 days after the second dose of the MenACWY control vaccine. All receptors derive from an adult who received the MenACWY meningococcal vaccine as a control.

This sequence joins TRBV28 and TRBJ1-1, with D tentatively TRBD1 (6 bases). V shed 11 bases and J shed 2 bases, with 18 bases lying between them. The CDR3 totals 14 residues. In germline, CDR1 is MDHEN, CDR2 SYDVKM. CDR3: CASNTPRGNTEAFF. CDR3 bases: TGTGCCTCCAATACCCCCAGGGGCAACACTGAAGCTTTCTTT.

The J gene is TRBJ2-1, the V gene TRBV7-9, with 9 nucleotides matching TRBD2. This CDR3 spans 16 amino acids. V gave up 5 bases and J gave up 7 bases; unmatched junction bases: 12. The V gene's germline CDR1 is SEHNR and CDR2 FQNEAQ (reference sequence). As DNA, the CDR3 is TGTGCCAGCAGCCTCGTTGCTAGCGGGACTTATAATGAGCAGTTCTTC. Residues: CASSLVASGTYNEQFF.

The chain has TRBV6-5 and TRBJ1-3; D is unclear. The CDR3 is made up of 11 amino acids. Germline CDR1 MNHEY, CDR2 SVGAGI. V was pared by 9 bases and J by 0 bases, with 3 bases between. The CDR3 bases are TGTGCCAGTTTCTCTGGAAACACCATATATTTT. Translated: CASFSGNTIYF.

This rearrangement joins TRBV9 to TRBJ2-2, with unresolved D. V was clipped by 0 bases and J by 0 bases, with 6 bases between them. Germline CDR1 and CDR2: SGDLS and YYNGEE. The CDR3 is 15 amino acids. The CDR3 is CASSVGPPNTGELFF. CDR3 DNA: TGTGCCAGCAGCGTAGGACCCCCGAACACCGGGGAGCTGTTTTTT.

The V and J genes are TRBV19 and TRBJ2-2; D may be TRBD1 or TRBD2 (6 bases each). V was clipped by 10 bases and J by 2 bases, with 23 bases between them. The CDR3 has 17 amino acids. Germline loops: CDR1 LNHDA, CDR2 SQIVND (reference sequence). The CDR3 here is CATKGGSDRINTGELFF. The DNA of the CDR3 is TGTGCCACAAAGGGAGGATCTGACAGGATTAACACCGGGGAGCTGTTTTTT.

V is TRBV2 and J is TRBJ2-2; possibly TRBD1 for D (5 bases). Deletions cut 5 bases from V and 0 bases from J, with 7 bases between. The CDR3 has 14 amino acids. Germline V gene lookup returns CDR1 SNHLY and CDR2 FYNNEI. As DNA, the CDR3 is TGTGCCAGCAGTCCGGACACGAACACCGGGGAGCTGTTTTTT. It yields the protein CASSPDTNTGELFF.

This chain joins TRBV5-6 and TRBJ2-3; D is possibly TRBD2 (7 bases). In germline, CDR1 is SGHDT, CDR2 YYEEEE. CDR3 size: 15 residues. V dropped 4 bases and J dropped 4 bases, with 16 bases sitting between them. CDR3 in DNA: TGTGCCAGCAGCCCCGTAGGGGGGAGGGCAGATACGCAGTATTTT. Amino acids: CASSPVGGRADTQYF. Variable domain in full (rest from reference TRBV5-6 and TRBJ2-3): DAGVTQSPTHLIKTRGQQVTLRCSPKSGHDTVSWYQQALGQGPQFIFQYYEEEERQRGNFPDRFSGHQFPNYSSELNVNALLLGDSALYLCASSPVGGRADTQYFGPGTRLTVL.

The gene calls are TRBV19 and TRBJ1-6; possibly TRBD1 for D (6 bases). Germline V gene sequence: CDR1 LNHDA, CDR2 SQIVND (reference sequence). The CDR3 contains 16 residues. The V end was cut by 5 bases, the J end by 3 bases, with 14 bases between. CDR3 coding DNA: TGTGCCAGTAGTCCGAGAAAGGACAGCTATAATTCACCCCTCCACTTT. Residues: CASSPRKDSYNSPLHF.

The chain joins TRBV18 to TRBJ2-4, with 7 bases fitting TRBD1. Germline CDR1 reads KGHSH; CDR2 reads LQKENI. The CDR3 has 14 amino acids. V dropped 1 base and J dropped 3; count of bases not matched to a gene: 0. The DNA for the CDR3 is TGTGCCAGCTCACCACGGGACAGCAAAAACATTCAGTACTTC. Amino acids: CASSPRDSKNIQYF.

The rearrangement joins TRBV29-1 to TRBJ2-7; either TRBD1 or TRBD2 may fit D (5 bases each). The CDR3 runs 13 residues. V shed 7 bases and J shed 6 bases, with 19 bases lying between them. Germline loops: CDR1 SQVTM, CDR2 ANQGSEA. CDR3: CSARPGPFGEQYF. The CDR3 nucleotides are TGCAGCGCACGCCCGGGACCCTTTGGCGAGCAGTACTTC.

This chain links TRBV7-3 with TRBJ1-1; TRBD1 might be the D (5 bases). CDR1 and CDR2 from the germline V gene are SGHTA and FQGTGA. The CDR3 is made up of 17 amino acids. Between the trimmed V and J ends, which lost 6 bases and 0 bases, there was a span of 20 bases. For the CDR3, the DNA is TGTGCCAGCAGTTTAGATCCGCAAGGGGCATTGAACACTGAAGCTTTCTTT. It translates to CASSLDPQGALNTEAFF. Drawing the rest from reference TRBV7-3 and TRBJ1-1, the complete variable domain is GAGVSQTPSNKVTEKGKYVELRCDPISGHTALYWYRQSLGQGPEFLIYFQGTGAADDSGLPNDRFFAVRPEGSVSTLKIQRTERGDSAVYLCASSLDPQGALNTEAFFGQGTRLTVV.

The chain couples TRBV11-2 to TRBJ2-5, with 9 bases identical to TRBD1. This CDR3 is 14 amino acids long. CDR1 and CDR2 (germline): SGHAT, FQNNGV. The V gene end was trimmed by 5 bases and the J gene end by 7 bases; junction bases not matched to a gene: 8. CDR3 amino acids: CASSAGQGYGTQYF. CDR3 in DNA: TGTGCCAGCAGCGCGGGACAGGGTTATGGGACCCAGTACTTC. Together with reference TRBV11-2 and TRBJ2-5, the CDR3 gives the full variable domain: EAGVAQSPRYKIIEKRQSVAFWCNPISGHATLYWYQQILGQGPKLLIQFQNNGVVDDSQLPKDRFSAERLKGVDSTLKIQPAKLEDSAVYLCASSAGQGYGTQYFGPGTRLLVL.

The J gene is TRBJ2-1, the V gene TRBV9; 11 nucleotides match TRBD2. The V gene end was trimmed by 1 base and the J gene end by 3 bases; junction bases not matched to a gene: 6. The CDR3 runs to 17 residues. Germline-derived CDR1 and CDR2 are SGDLS and YYNGEE. CDR3 in amino acids: CASSVLASGRNYNEQFF. The CDR3 DNA sequence: TGTGCCAGCAGCGTATTGGCTAGCGGGAGGAACTACAATGAGCAGTTCTTC.

The rearrangement links TRBV6-5 to TRBJ2-3; 11 bases map to TRBD2. This CDR3 has 16 amino acids. V lost 2 bases, J lost 0 bases, and 1 base stayed unmatched. CDR1 MNHEY and CDR2 SVGAGI come from the germline V gene. In DNA form, the CDR3 reads TGTGCCAGCAGTTACCGGACTAGCGGGAGCACAGATACGCAGTATTTT. Translation: CASSYRTSGSTDTQYF.

The V and J genes are TRBV7-2 and TRBJ2-7, with D perhaps TRBD1 or TRBD2 (6 bases each). From germline, CDR1 is SGHTA and CDR2 FQGNSA. Between the trimmed V and J ends, which lost 1 base and 5 bases, there was a span of 15 bases. The CDR3 loop spans 15 amino acids. CDR3 protein: CASSLGGASPHEQYF. As DNA, the CDR3 is TGTGCCAGCAGCTTAGGGGGGGCCTCCCCCCACGAGCAGTACTTC. The complete variable domain, with remaining parts taken from reference TRBV7-2 and TRBJ2-7, reads GAGVSQSPSNKVTEKGKDVELRCDPISGHTALYWYRQSLGQGLEFLIYFQGNSAPDKSGLPSDRFSAERTGGSVSTLTIQRTQQEDSAVYLCASSLGGASPHEQYFGPGTRLTVT.

The chain is built from TRBV11-2 and TRBJ1-2; D remains unclear. Trimming shortened V by 2 bases and J by 8 bases, and 15 bases separated the two germline ends. Germline CDR1 reads SGHAT; CDR2 reads FQNNGV. The CDR3 spans 14 residues. This CDR3 reads CASSLFSSREGYTF. The CDR3 DNA sequence: TGTGCCAGCAGCTTATTCTCATCCCGGGAGGGCTACACCTTC.

This chain joins TRBV3-1 (or the pseudogene TRBV3-2) and TRBJ2-6; unclear D gene. Trimming removed 1 base from V and 4 bases from J, with 8 bases in between. CDR1 and CDR2 from the germline V gene are LGHDT and YNNKEL (reference sequence). CDR3 length: 15 amino acids. The CDR3 region is CASSQVTLGANVLTF. For the CDR3, the DNA is TGTGCCAGCAGCCAAGTTACCCTGGGGGCCAACGTCCTGACTTTC.

V usage is TRBV30 and J usage is TRBJ1-1; 7 bases are shared with TRBD1. In germline, CDR1 is GTSNPN, CDR2 SVGIG (reference sequence). The CDR3 consists of 14 residues. Losses at the gene ends were 4 bases for V and 2 bases for J; bases not matched to a gene: 7. The CDR3 here is CAWIKNRGNTEAFF. In DNA, the CDR3 is TGTGCCTGGATAAAAAACAGGGGAAACACTGAAGCTTTCTTT.

This chain links TRBV18 with TRBJ1-1, with a tentative D call TRBD1 (5 bases). The CDR3 loop spans 14 amino acids. Trimming removed 3 bases from V and 2 bases from J, with 10 bases in between. Germline lookup yields CDR1 KGHSH and CDR2 LQKENI. This CDR3 reads CASSPSGANTEAFF. CDR3 coding DNA: TGTGCCAGCTCACCGAGCGGGGCTAACACTGAAGCTTTCTTT.

About this clone: Other nucleotide sequences in the sample specify the same CDR3. The V and J genes are TRBV19 and TRBJ1-6, with TRBD1 identical over 8 bases. The CDR3 consists of 16 residues. Germline lookup yields CDR1 LNHDA and CDR2 SQIVND (reference sequence). Unmatched junction bases numbered 6, after V lost 6 bases and J lost 2 bases. The CDR3 reads CASSARTGTYNSPLHF. The CDR3 bases are TGTGCCAGTAGCGCCCGGACAGGGACCTATAATTCACCCCTCCACTTT.

This clone was detected only once. The genes are TRBV18 and TRBJ2-3; D not resolved. Deletions cut 0 bases from V and 1 base from J, with 14 bases between. The CDR3 contains 17 residues. CDR1 is KGHSH and CDR2 is LQKENI in the germline V gene. This CDR3 is CASSPPKKGFGTDTQYF. The CDR3 bases are TGTGCCAGCTCACCACCGAAAAAAGGGTTTGGCACAGATACGCAGTATTTT.

About this clone: The same CDR3 can be traced to other DNA sequences in this sample. The chain has TRBV4-3 and TRBJ1-2; no clear D gene. This CDR3 contains 13 residues. CDR1 is LGHNA, CDR2 YSLEER, per germline. Trimming shortened V by 0 bases and J by 3 bases, and 5 bases separated the two germline ends. Here the CDR3 reads CASSQEGHYGYTF. CDR3 DNA: TGCGCCAGCAGCCAAGAGGGTCACTATGGCTACACCTTC.

This sequence joins TRBV4-3 and TRBJ1-6, with D perhaps matching TRBD1 (5 bases). Germline CDR1 reads LGHNA; CDR2 reads YSLEER. The CDR3 has 15 residues. V lost 3 bases, J lost 7 bases, and 13 bases lay in between. CDR3 sequence: CASSQIRWGNSPLHF. The CDR3, as DNA: TGCGCCAGCAGCCAGATCAGGTGGGGGAATTCACCCCTCCACTTT.